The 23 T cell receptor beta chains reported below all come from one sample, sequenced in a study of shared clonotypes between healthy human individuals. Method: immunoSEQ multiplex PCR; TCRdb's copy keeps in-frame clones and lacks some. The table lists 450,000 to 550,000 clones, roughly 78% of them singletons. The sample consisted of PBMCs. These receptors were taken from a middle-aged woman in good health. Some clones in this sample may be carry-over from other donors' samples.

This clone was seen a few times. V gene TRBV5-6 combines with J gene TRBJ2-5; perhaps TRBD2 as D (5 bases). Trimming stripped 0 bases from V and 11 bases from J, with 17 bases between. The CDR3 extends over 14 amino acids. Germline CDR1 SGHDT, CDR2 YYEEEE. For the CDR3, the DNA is TGTGCCAGCAGCTTGGGGCGCGGTTTCGGGGAGCAGTACTTC. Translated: CASSLGRGFGEQYF.

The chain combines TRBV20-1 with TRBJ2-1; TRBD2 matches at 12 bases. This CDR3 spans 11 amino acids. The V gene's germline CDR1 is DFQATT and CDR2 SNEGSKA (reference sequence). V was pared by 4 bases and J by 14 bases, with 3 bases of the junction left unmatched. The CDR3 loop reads CSAMTSGREFF. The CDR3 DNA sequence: TGCAGTGCTATGACTAGCGGGAGAGAGTTCTTC.

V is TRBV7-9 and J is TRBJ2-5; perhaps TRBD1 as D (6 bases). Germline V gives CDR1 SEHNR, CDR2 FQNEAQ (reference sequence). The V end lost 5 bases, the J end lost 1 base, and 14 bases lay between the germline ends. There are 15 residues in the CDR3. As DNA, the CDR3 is TGTGCCAGCAGCCCCTTAGGGGGTCCCCAAGAGACCCAGTACTTC. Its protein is CASSPLGGPQETQYF. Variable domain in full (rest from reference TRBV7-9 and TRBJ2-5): DTGVSQNPRHKITKRGQNVTFRCDPISEHNRLYWYRQTLGQGPEFLTYFQNEAQLEKSRLLSDRFSAERPKGSFSTLEIQRTEQGDSAMYLCASSPLGGPQETQYFGPGTRLLVL.

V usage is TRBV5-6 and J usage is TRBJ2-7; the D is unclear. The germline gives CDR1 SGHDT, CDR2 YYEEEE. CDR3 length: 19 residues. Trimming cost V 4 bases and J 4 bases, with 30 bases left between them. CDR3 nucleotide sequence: TGTGCCAGCAGCCGAACTCACCCCCTAATACTACGCACGCGATACGAGCAGTACTTC. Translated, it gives CASSRTHPLILRTRYEQYF.

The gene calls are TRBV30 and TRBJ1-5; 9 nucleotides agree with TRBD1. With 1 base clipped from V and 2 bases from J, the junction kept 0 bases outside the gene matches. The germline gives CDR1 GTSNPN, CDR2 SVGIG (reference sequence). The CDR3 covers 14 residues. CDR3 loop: CAWSGTGGNQPQHF. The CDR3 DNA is TGTGCCTGGAGTGGGACAGGGGGCAATCAGCCCCAGCATTTT.

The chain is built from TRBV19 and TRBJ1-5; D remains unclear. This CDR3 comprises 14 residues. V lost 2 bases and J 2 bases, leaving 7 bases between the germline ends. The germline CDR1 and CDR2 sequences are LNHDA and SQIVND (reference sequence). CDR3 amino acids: CASSIIGGNQPQHF. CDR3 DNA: TGTGCCAGTAGTATAATCGGAGGCAATCAGCCCCAGCATTTT. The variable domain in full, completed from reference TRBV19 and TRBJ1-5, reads DGGITQSPKYLFRKEGQNVTLSCEQNLNHDAMYWYRQDPGQGLRLIYYSQIVNDFQKGDIAEGYSVSREKKESFPLTVTSAQKNPTAFYLCASSIIGGNQPQHFGDGTRLSIL.

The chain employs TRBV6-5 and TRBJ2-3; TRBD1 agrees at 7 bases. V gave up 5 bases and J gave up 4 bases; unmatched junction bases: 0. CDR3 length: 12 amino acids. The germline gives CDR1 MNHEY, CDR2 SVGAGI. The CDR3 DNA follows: TGTGCCAGCAGTCAGGGGGCAGATACGCAGTATTTT. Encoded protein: CASSQGADTQYF.

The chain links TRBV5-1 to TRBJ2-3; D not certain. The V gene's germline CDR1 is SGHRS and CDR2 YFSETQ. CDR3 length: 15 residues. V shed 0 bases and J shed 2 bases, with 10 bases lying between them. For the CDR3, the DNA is TGCGCCAGCAGCTTGGACTATCTAGACACAGATACGCAGTATTTT. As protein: CASSLDYLDTDTQYF.

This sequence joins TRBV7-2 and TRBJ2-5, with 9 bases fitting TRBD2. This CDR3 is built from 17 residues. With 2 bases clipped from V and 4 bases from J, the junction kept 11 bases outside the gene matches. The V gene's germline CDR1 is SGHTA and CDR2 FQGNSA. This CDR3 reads CASSLMGLAGERETQYF. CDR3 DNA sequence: TGTGCCAGCAGCTTAATGGGGTTAGCGGGAGAACGAGAGACCCAGTACTTC.

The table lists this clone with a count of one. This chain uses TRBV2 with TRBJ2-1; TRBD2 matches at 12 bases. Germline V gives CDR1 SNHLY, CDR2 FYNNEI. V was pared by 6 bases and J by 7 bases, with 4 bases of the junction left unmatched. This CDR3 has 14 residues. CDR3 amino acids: CASRGLAGRNEQFF. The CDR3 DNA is TGTGCCAGCAGAGGACTAGCGGGACGGAATGAGCAGTTCTTC.

DNA for the CDR3: TGTGCCAGCAGTAGAGACAGGGGTGACACCGGGGAGCTGTTTTTT. Its translation: CASSRDRGDTGELFF. V gene TRBV6-5 combines with J gene TRBJ2-2; 8 bases fit TRBD1. CDR3 size: 15 residues. V lost 5 bases, J lost 3 bases, and 5 bases stayed unmatched. Looked up from germline, CDR1 is MNHEY and CDR2 is SVGAGI.

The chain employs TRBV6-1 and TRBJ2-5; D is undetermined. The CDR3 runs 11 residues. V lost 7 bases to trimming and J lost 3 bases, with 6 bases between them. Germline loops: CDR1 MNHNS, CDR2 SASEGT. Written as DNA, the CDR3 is TGTGCCAGCAAGGTTGAAGAGACCCAGTACTTC. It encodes CASKVEETQYF.

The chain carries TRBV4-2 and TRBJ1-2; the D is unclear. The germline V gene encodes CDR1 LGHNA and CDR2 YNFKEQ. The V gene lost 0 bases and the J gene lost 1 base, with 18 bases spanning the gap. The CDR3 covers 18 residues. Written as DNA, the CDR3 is TGTGCCAGCAGCCAAGAGGGGTCCGGCCGACTAAGTAACTATGGCTACACCTTC. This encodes CASSQEGSGRLSNYGYTF.

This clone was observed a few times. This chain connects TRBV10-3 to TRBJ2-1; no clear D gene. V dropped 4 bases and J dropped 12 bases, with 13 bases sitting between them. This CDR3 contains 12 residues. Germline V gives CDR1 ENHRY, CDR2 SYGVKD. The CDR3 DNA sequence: TGTGCCATCAGTGGTGATCACAAAGGGCAGTTCTTC. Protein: CAISGDHKGQFF.

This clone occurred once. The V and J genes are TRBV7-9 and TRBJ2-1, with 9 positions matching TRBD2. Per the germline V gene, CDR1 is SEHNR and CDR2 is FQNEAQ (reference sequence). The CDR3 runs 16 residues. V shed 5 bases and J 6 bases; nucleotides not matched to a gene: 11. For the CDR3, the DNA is TGTGCCAGCAGCCCTCGGGGACTAGCATTGTCCAATGAGCAGTTCTTC. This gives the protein CASSPRGLALSNEQFF.

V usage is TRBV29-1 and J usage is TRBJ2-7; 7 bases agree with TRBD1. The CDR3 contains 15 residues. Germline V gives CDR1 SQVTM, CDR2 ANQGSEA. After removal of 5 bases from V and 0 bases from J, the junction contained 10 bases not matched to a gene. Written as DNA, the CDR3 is TGCAGCGTTCCCCAGGACAGGCACCCCTCCTACGAGCAGTACTTC. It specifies CSVPQDRHPSYEQYF.

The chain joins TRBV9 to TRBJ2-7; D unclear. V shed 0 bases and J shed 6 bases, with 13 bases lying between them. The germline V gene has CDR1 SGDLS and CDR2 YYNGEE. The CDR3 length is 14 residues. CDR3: CASSVVDTSSEQYF. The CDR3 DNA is TGTGCCAGCAGCGTAGTTGACACAAGCTCCGAGCAGTACTTC.

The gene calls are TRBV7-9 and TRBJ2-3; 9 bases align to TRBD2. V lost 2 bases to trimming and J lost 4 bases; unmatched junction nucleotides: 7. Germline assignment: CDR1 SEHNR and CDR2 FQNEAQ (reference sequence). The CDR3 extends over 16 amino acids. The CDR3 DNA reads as TGTGCCAGCAGCTTACACGGGGCGGGAGGGCCAGATACGCAGTATTTT. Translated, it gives CASSLHGAGGPDTQYF.

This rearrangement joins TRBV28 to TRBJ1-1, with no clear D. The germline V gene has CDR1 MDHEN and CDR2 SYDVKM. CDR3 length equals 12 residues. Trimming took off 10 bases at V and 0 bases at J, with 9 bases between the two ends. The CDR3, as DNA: TGTGCCACCACGGACCTGAACACTGAAGCTTTCTTT. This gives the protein CATTDLNTEAFF.

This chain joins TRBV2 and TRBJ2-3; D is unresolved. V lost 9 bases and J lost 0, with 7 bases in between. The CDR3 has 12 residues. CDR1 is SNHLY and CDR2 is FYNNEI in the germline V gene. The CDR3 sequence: CASVLSTDTQYF. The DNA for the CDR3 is TGTGCCAGTGTCCTTAGCACAGATACGCAGTATTTT. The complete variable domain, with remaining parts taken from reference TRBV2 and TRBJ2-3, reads EPEVTQTPSHQVTQMGQEVILRCVPISNHLYFYWYRQILGQKVEFLVSFYNNEISEKSEIFDDQFSVERPDGSNFTLKIRSTKLEDSAMYFCASVLSTDTQYFGPGTRLTVL.

The CDR3 sequence is CASTNTDTQYF. The DNA of the CDR3 is TGTGCCAGTACAAACACAGATACGCAGTATTTT. The V and J genes are TRBV19 and TRBJ2-3; D call uncertain. Germline loops: CDR1 LNHDA, CDR2 SQIVND (reference sequence). The CDR3 extends over 11 amino acids. V lost 7 bases and J 2 bases, leaving 4 bases between the germline ends.

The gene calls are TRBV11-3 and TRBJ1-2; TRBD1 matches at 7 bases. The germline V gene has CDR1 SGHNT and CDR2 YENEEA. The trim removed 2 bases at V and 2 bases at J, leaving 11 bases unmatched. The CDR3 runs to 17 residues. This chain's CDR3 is CASSLRDRPYLNYGYTF. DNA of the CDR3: TGTGCCAGCAGCTTAAGGGACAGACCCTATCTAAACTATGGCTACACCTTC.

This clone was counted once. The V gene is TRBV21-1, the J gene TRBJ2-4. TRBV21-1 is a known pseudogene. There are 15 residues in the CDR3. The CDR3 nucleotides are TGTGCCAGCAGCAAGAAGGTTCTAGCCAAAAACATTCAGTACTTC. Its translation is CASSKKVLAKNIQYF.